This T cell receptor (beta chain) was profiled in a study of shared clonotypes between healthy human individuals. The CDR3 runs 14 residues. CDR1 is ENHRY, CDR2 SYGVKD, per germline. V dropped 3 bases and J dropped 4 bases, with 10 bases sitting between them. Samples underwent the assay at deep level. The assay was immunoSEQ multiplex PCR, and TCRdb's table has in-frame clones only and misses some. The table includes 550,000 to 800,000 clones, roughly 87% detected once. CD45RO+ cells joined CCR7-negative CD45RA+ TemRA cells to form CD8 memory. This chain joins TRBV10-3 and TRBJ2-1, with D possibly TRBD2 on 6 matching bases. Sequencing was carried out using memory CD8+ T cells from PBMCs. As for subset: CD45RO+ cells pooled with CCR7-negative TemRA cells. The receptor was isolated from a man younger than 30 in good health. Some clones in this sample may be carry-over from other donors' samples. The CDR3 region is CAISDVTSYNEQFF. The CDR3 DNA follows: TGTGCCATCAGTGACGTGACTAGTTACAATGAGCAGTTCTTC.